This passage covers 27 T cell receptor beta chains from one sample sequenced in a study of CD8 T cells in ankylosing spondylitis. TCRdb re-called the 5' RACE reads with MiXCR, one entry per CDR3 protein. The table includes 150,000 or so distinct CDR3 sequences, 30% to 35% detected once. Material: synovial fluid, either unsorted or a sorted T cell fraction (not recorded which). The receptors here all came from a male donor with ankylosing spondylitis.

This clonotype appeared a few times. The V call is TRBV3-1, the J call TRBJ2-5; 8 bases line up with TRBD2. The CDR3 loop spans 15 amino acids. Germline V gives CDR1 LGHDT, CDR2 YNNKEL (reference sequence). With 2 bases clipped from V and 5 bases from J, the junction kept 7 bases outside the gene matches. This CDR3 reads CASSQIGGADETQYF. CDR3 nucleotide sequence: TGTGCCAGCAGCCAAATCGGGGGGGCTGATGAGACCCAGTACTTC.

This clonotype was seen repeatedly, ten times or more. V usage is TRBV3-1 and J usage is TRBJ2-1, with 7 bases matching TRBD2. The CDR3 covers 13 residues. V lost 4 bases and J lost 9; bases outside the gene matches: 6. Germline loops: CDR1 LGHDT, CDR2 YNNKEL (reference sequence). The CDR3 protein is CASSPRTSREQFF. The CDR3 nucleotides read TGTGCCAGCAGCCCTAGGACTAGTCGTGAGCAGTTCTTC.

This rearrangement joins TRBV20-1 to TRBJ1-2; possibly TRBD1 for D (6 bases). Germline V lookup: CDR1 DFQATT, CDR2 SNEGSKA (reference sequence). This CDR3 is built from 13 residues. V was cut by 0 bases and J by 6 bases, with 11 bases left in between. The CDR3 nucleotides read TGCAGTGCTAGAGACCAGGGGAGGGATGGCTACACCTTC. Translated: CSARDQGRDGYTF.

This clonotype was seen more than once but under ten times. The J gene is TRBJ1-5, the V gene TRBV12-3 or TRBV12-4; D remains ambiguous. The length of the CDR3 is 14 residues. V gave up 0 bases and J gave up 3 bases, with 6 bases separating them. CDR3 sequence reads: CASSLAGYNQPQHF. CDR3 coding DNA: TGTGCCAGCAGTTTAGCCGGGTACAATCAGCCCCAGCATTTT.

The rearrangement links TRBV29-1 to TRBJ1-2, with D unresolved. CDR3 length: 15 residues. CDR1 is SQVTM and CDR2 is ANQGSEA in the germline V gene. Trimming took off 4 bases at V and 1 base at J, with 16 bases between the two ends. As DNA, the CDR3 is TGCAGCGTTGTAGGGTTGGGTGTGAATAACTATGGCTACACCTTC. Translating it yields CSVVGLGVNNYGYTF.

The J gene is TRBJ1-6, the V gene TRBV3-1; 7 bases fit TRBD1. The trim removed 4 bases at V and 7 bases at J, leaving 7 bases unmatched. CDR3 length: 15 amino acids. Germline lookup yields CDR1 LGHDT and CDR2 YNNKEL (reference sequence). The CDR3 sequence is CASSRREGANSPLHF. The CDR3 coding sequence is TGTGCCAGCAGCCGGCGGGAGGGGGCGAATTCACCCCTCCACTTT.

The chain couples TRBV9 to TRBJ2-5; D possibly corresponds to TRBD1 (7 bases). This CDR3 is 16 amino acids long. Per germline, CDR1 SGDLS and CDR2 YYNGEE. Trimming pared 1 base from V and 5 bases from J, leaving 18 bases between. CDR3 sequence (DNA): TGTGCCAGCAGCGTACCGCGACAGGGACGGGGGGAGACCCAGTACTTC. Translated, it gives CASSVPRQGRGETQYF.

This clonotype was observed a handful of times. This chain joins TRBV28 and TRBJ1-1; D remains unclear. Germline V gene lookup returns CDR1 MDHEN and CDR2 SYDVKM. The CDR3 loop spans 12 amino acids. Trimming shortened V by 5 bases and J by 4 bases, and 8 bases separated the two germline ends. CDR3 bases: TGTGCCAGCAGTCTTGGAGCCACTGAAGCTTTCTTT. Protein sequence: CASSLGATEAFF.

This chain links TRBV20-1 with TRBJ2-3; D call uncertain. Germline V gene lookup returns CDR1 DFQATT and CDR2 SNEGSKA (reference sequence). The CDR3 length is 14 residues. Deletions cut 3 bases from V and 2 bases from J, with 12 bases between. CDR3 loop: CSASGLGATDTQYF. In nucleotides, the CDR3 is TGCAGTGCTAGCGGGCTGGGCGCCACAGATACGCAGTATTTT.

This clonotype was seen just once. Being one base from a much bigger clone, this may be a read error. CDR3 residues: CASSLYPAGGRLAKNIQYF. CDR3 sequence (DNA): TGCGCCAGCAGCCTCTATCCCGCGGGGGGGCGACTAGCCAAAAACATTCAGTACTTC. This chain links TRBV5-1 with TRBJ2-4; TRBD2 agrees at 9 bases. With 4 bases clipped from V and 0 bases from J, the junction kept 14 bases outside the gene matches. The CDR3 totals 19 residues. From germline, CDR1 is SGHRS and CDR2 YFSETQ. Filled out from reference TRBV5-1 and TRBJ2-4, the complete variable domain reads KAGVTQTPRYLIKTRGQQVTLSCSPISGHRSVSWYQQTPGQGLQFLFEYFSETQRNKGNFPGRFSGRQFSNSRSEMNVSTLELGDSALYLCASSLYPAGGRLAKNIQYFGAGTRLSVL.

The chain links TRBV10-3 to TRBJ2-7; the match to TRBD2 covers 10 bases. Per the germline V gene, CDR1 is ENHRY and CDR2 is SYGVKD. There are 14 residues in the CDR3. The trim removed 2 bases at V and 5 bases at J, leaving 3 bases unmatched. This chain's CDR3 is CAISEASGRDEQYF. Written as DNA, the CDR3 is TGTGCCATCAGTGAGGCTAGCGGGAGAGACGAGCAGTACTTC.

This clonotype was recorded a few times. The rearrangement links TRBV20-1 to TRBJ2-2; 9 bases map to TRBD2. The CDR3 has 16 amino acids. After removal of 4 bases from V and 4 bases from J, the junction contained 10 bases not matched to a gene. Germline V gives CDR1 DFQATT, CDR2 SNEGSKA (reference sequence). CDR3 nucleotides: TGCAGTGCTATAGCGGGAGATAGAGGGATCACCGGGGAGCTGTTTTTT. It is translated as CSAIAGDRGITGELFF.

This clonotype was picked up a small number of times. One end of the junction is discordant with germline, which a read error may explain. The V call is TRBV12-3 or TRBV12-4, the J call TRBJ1-1; D is unresolved. The CDR3 runs to 9 residues. As DNA, the CDR3 is TGCGTTGATACCACTGAAGCTTTCTTT. Encoded protein: CVDTTEAFF.

The chain recombines TRBV5-1 with TRBJ1-2, with D tentatively TRBD1 (6 bases). CDR3 length equals 17 residues. Germline CDR1 and CDR2: SGHRS and YFSETQ. V dropped 0 bases and J dropped 0 bases, with 15 bases sitting between them. As DNA, the CDR3 is TGCGCCAGCAGCTTGGGGGCGGGGGCCGGATCTAACTATGGCTACACCTTC. This sequence encodes CASSLGAGAGSNYGYTF.

The V and J genes are TRBV7-2 and TRBJ1-3, with 11 bases aligning to TRBD1. This CDR3 contains 15 residues. Trimming at V came to 5 bases and at J to 4 bases, leaving 4 bases not matched to a gene. The germline gives CDR1 SGHTA, CDR2 FQGNSA. The chain's CDR3 is CASSPRTGGGNTIYF. CDR3 sequence (DNA): TGTGCCAGCAGCCCCAGGACAGGGGGCGGAAACACCATATATTTT.

The table lists this clonotype with a few counts. This chain connects TRBV9 to TRBJ2-3; D remains unclear. Germline V gives CDR1 SGDLS, CDR2 YYNGEE. V shed 7 bases and J shed 2 bases, with 5 bases lying between them. The CDR3 spans 11 residues. CDR3 in DNA: TGTGCCAGCGGCCCCACAGATACGCAGTATTTT. It specifies CASGPTDTQYF.

This clonotype was seen a few times. This rearrangement joins TRBV30 to TRBJ1-1; no clear D gene. V lost 5 bases to trimming and J lost 1 base, with 11 bases between them. The germline CDR1 and CDR2 sequences are GTSNPN and SVGIG (reference sequence). This CDR3 is built from 13 residues. This chain's CDR3 is CAWLGDPNTEAFF. The CDR3 DNA reads as TGTGCCTGGCTCGGGGATCCGAACACTGAAGCTTTCTTT.

This clonotype was recorded a few times. This CDR3 reads CASSLELGRIYEQYF. As DNA, the CDR3 is TGTGCCAGCAGTTTGGAGTTGGGCAGAATTTACGAGCAGTACTTC. The V gene is TRBV12-3 or TRBV12-4, the J gene TRBJ2-7, with D uncertain. There are 15 residues in the CDR3. V was trimmed by 3 bases and J by 4 bases, leaving 16 bases between them.

This clonotype was seen many times. V and J are TRBV3-1 and TRBJ1-2, with no clear D. Deletions cut 0 bases from V and 7 bases from J, with 12 bases between. The CDR3 is 14 residues long. CDR1 and CDR2 from the germline V gene are LGHDT and YNNKEL (reference sequence). CDR3 bases: TGTGCCAGCAGCCAAGATCGCGTCCGGGCTGGCTACACCTTC. This sequence encodes CASSQDRVRAGYTF.

This clonotype has a handful of counts. This chain joins TRBV14 and TRBJ2-4; D is unresolved. The V end lost 4 bases, the J end lost 7 bases, and 11 bases lay between the germline ends. Germline V gene lookup returns CDR1 SGHDN and CDR2 FVKESK. CDR3 length equals 13 residues. Here the CDR3 reads CASSRSKGNIQYF. The CDR3 DNA reads as TGTGCCAGCAGCCGTAGCAAAGGGAACATTCAGTACTTC.

The J gene is TRBJ2-7, the V gene TRBV5-5, with D tentatively TRBD2 (6 bases). V shed 4 bases and J shed 0 bases, with 11 bases lying between them. CDR3 size: 14 residues. Germline CDR1 and CDR2: SGHKS and YYEKEE (reference sequence). Here the CDR3 DNA reads TGTGCCAGCAGCCTCTCTAGCGTCTCCTACGAGCAGTACTTC. This translates into CASSLSSVSYEQYF.

CDR3 in amino acids: CSARKGGADEQYF. In DNA form, the CDR3 reads TGCAGTGCTAGGAAGGGGGGGGCCGACGAGCAGTACTTC. This chain uses TRBV20-1 with TRBJ2-7; maybe TRBD2 (7 bases). V lost 3 bases to trimming and J lost 5 bases, with 14 bases between them. CDR1 is DFQATT and CDR2 is SNEGSKA in the germline V gene (reference sequence). The CDR3 length is 13 residues.

The rearrangement uses TRBV2 and TRBJ2-7, with 16 bases fitting TRBD2. This CDR3 contains 19 residues. V was clipped by 7 bases and J by 1 base; unmatched bases: 13. Germline CDR1 is SNHLY and CDR2 is FYNNEI. For the CDR3, the DNA is TGTGCCAGCAAGCCCTCTCCGGGACTAGCGGGGGGGCCGTCCTACGAGCAGTACTTC. The encoded protein is CASKPSPGLAGGPSYEQYF.

The genes are TRBV6-1 and TRBJ1-3; 7 bases agree with TRBD1. Germline trimming cut 6 bases from V and 8 bases from J; bases unmatched to any gene: 10. The CDR3 has 14 residues. From germline, CDR1 is MNHNS and CDR2 SASEGT. The CDR3 nucleotides are TGTGCCAGCAGCCAGGACAGGAATGGGCACACCATATATTTT. It is translated as CASSQDRNGHTIYF.

The gene calls are TRBV2 and TRBJ2-3; 9 nucleotides align to TRBD2. J lost 2 bases, V lost 8 bases, and 5 bases had no gene match. CDR3 length equals 14 residues. From germline, CDR1 is SNHLY and CDR2 FYNNEI. The CDR3 region has the DNA TGTGCCAGCCAGCTAGCGGGGATCACAGATACGCAGTATTTT. Amino acids: CASQLAGITDTQYF.

The chain recombines TRBV2 with TRBJ2-7, with 12 bases fitting TRBD2. The trim removed 7 bases at V and 2 bases at J, leaving 3 bases unmatched. Germline CDR1 is SNHLY and CDR2 is FYNNEI. CDR3 size: 14 residues. CDR3 loop: CASNLAGGTYEQYF. Written as DNA, the CDR3 is TGTGCCAGCAACCTAGCGGGAGGGACCTACGAGCAGTACTTC.

This clonotype appeared a single time. This rearrangement joins TRBV7-3 to TRBJ2-2, with 7 nucleotides matching TRBD2. The trim removed 1 base at V and 8 bases at J, leaving 7 bases unmatched. The CDR3 covers 15 residues. Germline lookup yields CDR1 SGHTA and CDR2 FQGTGA. CDR3 in amino acids: CASSLSGSLGGELFF. The CDR3 DNA reads TGTGCCAGCAGCTTAAGCGGGAGCCTTGGGGGGGAGCTGTTTTTT.